Here is one T cell receptor beta chain with its context. The sample is drawn from a study of blood T cell repertoires in COVID-19. Study-wide context: COVID-19 samples, acute and convalescent, were from the United States, Italy and Spain. T cells, B-cell-depleted T cells, or PBMCs supplied cDNA or gDNA.

Per the study methods: Estimation of nucleated cell counts relied on the amplification of reference gene primers. Sequencing used immunoSEQ multiplex PCR; TCRdb keeps in-frame clones, though not all of them. For V, J and clone size, that table is used; D and trimming come from the DNA. The table records about 24,000 clones, 86% of them present only once. The V gene end was trimmed by 7 bases and the J gene end by 5 bases; junction bases not matched to a gene: 5. From germline, CDR1 is SNHLY and CDR2 FYNNEI. The CDR3 is 12 amino acids. The source is a man in his fifties or sixties with active COVID-19. The chain joins TRBV2 to TRBJ2-7; 7 positions match TRBD1. Sequenced sample: peripheral blood. The CDR3 DNA sequence: TGTGCCAGCACTAGGACAGGACACGAGCAGTACTTC. It specifies CASTRTGHEQYF. The full variable domain, in which reference TRBV2 and TRBJ2-7 provide the parts outside the CDR3, is EPEVTQTPSHQVTQMGQEVILRCVPISNHLYFYWYRQILGQKVEFLVSFYNNEISEKSEIFDDQFSVERPDGSNFTLKIRSTKLEDSAMYFCASTRTGHEQYFGPGTRLTVT.